The rows below give T cell receptor beta chains drawn from one sample of a study of Graves' ophthalmopathy and Graves' hyperthyroidism. TCRdb itself ran the multiplex PCR reads through MiXCR, one entry per CDR3 protein. The sample yields 400,000 to 500,000 distinct CDR3 sequences, approximately 21% seen once. Input material: peripheral blood. The source is a woman between 18 and 30 years old with stable Graves' hyperthyroidism. The CDR3 runs from the conserved cysteine through the conserved F or W. D genes are given only for firm matches. Clone sizes are given selectively: once, few, many, or a class where the clone is expanded.

TRBJ2-5	NA	TRBV6-5	many	CASDRPGRQETQYF	TGTGCCAGCGACCGACCGGGCAGGCAAGAGACCCAGTACTTC
TRBJ2-7	TRBD1	TRBV25-1	once	CASPGTGSSYEQYF	TGTGCCAGCCCCGGGACAGGGAGCTCCTACGAGCAGTACTTC
TRBJ2-5	NA	TRBV24-1	many	CATSDMAGQGVETQYF	TGTGCCACCAGTGACATGGCCGGGCAAGGTGTGGAGACCCAGTACTTC
TRBJ1-2	NA	TRBV10-3	many	CAISESGGLRYGYTF	TGTGCCATCAGTGAGTCTGGGGGTTTACGCTATGGCTACACCTTC
TRBJ2-7	NA	TRBV5-6	many	CASSLDQEEQYF	TGTGCCAGCAGCTTGGATCAGGAAGAGCAGTACTTC
TRBJ1-1	NA	TRBV11-2	NA	CASSLGTIGTVMNTEAFF	TGTGCCAGCAGCTTAGGGACGATAGGGACGGTCATGAACACTGAAGCTTTCTTT
TRBJ1-6	NA	TRBV2	NA	CASTVLSYNSPLHF	TGTGCCAGCACCGTCCTCTCCTATAATTCACCCCTCCACTTT
TRBJ2-7	NA	TRBV6-1	many	CATHPDSYEQYF	TGTGCCACCCACCCGGACAGCTACGAGCAGTACTTC
TRBJ1-2	NA	TRBV20-1	NA	CSASSEGGRGYTF	TGCAGTGCTAGTTCCGAGGGGGGCAGAGGCTACACCTTC
TRBJ1-2	TRBD1	TRBV6-2/TRBV6-3	few	CASSFRQGYGYTF	TGTGCCAGCAGTTTTCGACAGGGCTATGGCTACACCTTC
TRBJ2-4	TRBD2	TRBV6-2/TRBV6-3	many	CASSYRQREGRNIKYF	TGTGCCAGCAGTTACCGCCAGCGGGAGGGGAGGAACATTAAGTACTTC
TRBJ2-5	NA	TRBV14	many	CASSQGVWQRETQYF	TGTGCCAGCAGCCAAGGAGTATGGCAGAGGGAGACCCAGTACTTC
TRBJ2-5	TRBD2	TRBV11-2	NA	CASRRGGTDGRETQYF	TGTGCCAGCCGCCGTGGAGGGACGGACGGGAGGGAGACCCAGTACTTC
TRBJ1-2	TRBD1	TRBV14	many	CASSPWTGWNYGYTF	TGTGCCAGCAGCCCCTGGACAGGGTGGAACTACGGCTACACCTTC
TRBJ1-5	NA	TRBV24-1	many	CAIKVGGSNQPQHF	TGTGCCATCAAAGTGGGAGGGAGCAATCAGCCCCAGCATTTT
TRBJ2-7	NA	TRBV30	many	CAWSVDGSYEQYF	TGTGCCTGGAGTGTAGACGGCTCCTACGAGCAGTACTTC
TRBJ2-7	NA	TRBV14	many	CAIKPSYEQYF	TGTGCCATCAAACCCTCCTACGAGCAGTACTTC
TRBJ1-2	TRBD1	TRBV20-1	NA	CSALDRGLGYTF	TGCAGTGCCCTGGACAGGGGGCTTGGCTACACCTTC
TRBJ2-3	TRBD2	TRBV11-2	few	CASISSGVTDTQYF	TGTGCCAGCATATCTAGCGGGGTCACAGATACGCAGTATTTT
TRBJ1-2	NA	TRBV27	many	CASSLNEFYGYTF	TGTGCCAGCAGCTTGAACGAATTCTATGGCTACACCTTC
TRBJ2-7	TRBD1	TRBV5-1	many	CASSGGDRDFEEQYF	TGCGCCAGCAGCGGTGGGGACAGGGATTTTGAAGAGCAGTACTTC
TRBJ2-2	NA	TRBV9	many	CASSVVTEWNTGELFF	TGTGCCAGCAGCGTAGTGACGGAATGGAACACCGGGGAGCTGTTTTTT
TRBJ2-5	NA	TRBV6-5	many	CASSPGGGAETQYF	TGTGCCAGCAGTCCAGGGGGGGGGGCAGAGACCCAGTACTTC
TRBJ1-1	NA	TRBV5-1	NA	CASTLLEGTEAFF	TGCGCCAGCACCCTCTTGGAAGGGACTGAAGCTTTCTTT
TRBJ2-2	TRBD2	TRBV3-1	NA	CASSQAGAGNRELFF	TGTGCCAGCAGCCAAGCGGGAGCGGGAAACCGGGAGCTGTTTTTT
TRBJ2-2	NA	TRBV12-3/TRBV12-4	many	CASELTVGSGELFF	TGTGCCAGCGAACTCACGGTAGGGTCCGGGGAGCTGTTTTTT
TRBJ2-4	TRBD2	TRBV4-1	NA	CASSLRAGGAKNIQYF	TGCGCCAGCAGCCTACGAGCGGGAGGTGCCAAAAACATTCAGTACTTC
TRBJ2-7	NA	TRBV5-1	many	CASSRESSYEQYF	TGCGCCAGCAGCCGGGAGTCATCCTACGAGCAGTACTTC
TRBJ1-1	NA	TRBV3-1	few	CASSQVRNTEAFF	TGTGCCAGCAGCCAAGTCAGGAACACTGAAGCTTTCTTT
TRBJ2-5	TRBD2	TRBV12-3/TRBV12-4	NA	CASSPGTSGAWSQYF	TGTGCCAGCAGTCCCGGTACTAGCGGTGCGTGGTCCCAGTACTTC
TRBJ2-7	TRBD1	TRBV2	many	CASGTGSYEQYF	TGTGCCAGCGGGACAGGGTCCTACGAGCAGTACTTC
TRBJ2-7	TRBD1	TRBV6-5	many	CASSYSDRGLYEQYF	TGTGCCAGCAGTTACTCGGACAGGGGGCTCTACGAGCAGTACTTC
TRBJ1-2	NA	TRBV12-3/TRBV12-4	many	CASSLAGVVSNGYTF	TGTGCCAGCAGTTTAGCGGGGGTGGTTTCTAATGGCTACACCTTC
TRBJ2-7	TRBD2	TRBV20-1	many	CSARDTSGKEQYF	TGCAGTGCTAGAGATACTAGCGGGAAGGAGCAGTACTTC
TRBJ1-2	NA	TRBV29-1	many	CSVEARFSYGYTF	TGCAGCGTTGAAGCCAGGTTCTCCTATGGCTACACCTTC
TRBJ1-2	NA	TRBV6-5	NA	CASSYSSGAYGYTF	TGTGCCAGCAGTTACTCTTCGGGCGCCTATGGCTACACCTTC
TRBJ1-5	NA	TRBV15	few	CATSSTGSGPQHF	TGTGCCACCAGCAGCACAGGGAGTGGGCCCCAGCATTTT
TRBJ1-5	NA	TRBV28	many	CASSFGPVSNQPQHF	TGTGCCAGCAGTTTCGGGCCCGTTAGCAATCAGCCCCAGCATTTT
TRBJ2-2	NA	TRBV6-4	many	CASSEAEAGELFF	TGTGCCAGCAGTGAGGCGGAAGCCGGGGAGCTGTTTTTT
TRBJ2-7	NA	TRBV25-1	many	CASSESGVPGEQYF	TGTGCCAGCAGTGAATCTGGAGTACCGGGCGAGCAGTACTTC
TRBJ2-2	NA	TRBV5-1	NA	CASSKSELVGTGELFF	TGCGCCAGCTCTAAATCGGAGCTAGTCGGCACCGGGGAGCTGTTTTTT
TRBJ2-2	TRBD1	TRBV9	NA	CASSVGGTANTGELFF	TGTGCCAGCAGCGTAGGGGGGACAGCGAACACCGGGGAGCTGTTTTTT
TRBJ2-5	NA	TRBV20-1	many	CSASWAIQETQYF	TGCAGTGCCAGTTGGGCAATCCAAGAGACCCAGTACTTC
TRBJ2-5	NA	TRBV2	many	CASNGRVLQETQYF	TGTGCCAGCAACGGCAGGGTACTCCAAGAGACCCAGTACTTC
TRBJ1-1	TRBD1	TRBV12-3/TRBV12-4	NA	CASSRDSEEAFF	TGTGCCAGCAGTCGGGACAGCGAGGAAGCTTTCTTT
TRBJ1-1	TRBD1	TRBV5-1	few	CASSPLTGAERAFF	TGCGCCAGCAGCCCACTAACAGGGGCAGAACGAGCTTTCTTT
TRBJ1-1	NA	TRBV28	many	CASSVPGGGNTEAFF	TGTGCCAGCAGTGTCCCGGGGGGGGGGAACACTGAAGCTTTCTTT
TRBJ2-2	TRBD1	TRBV20-1	NA	CSARETGAGTGELFF	TGCAGTGCTAGGGAGACAGGGGCCGGTACCGGGGAGCTGTTTTTT
TRBJ2-5	NA	TRBV7-9	few	CASCLPSGAQYF	TGTGCCAGCTGCTTACCGTCGGGCGCCCAGTACTTC
TRBJ2-7	TRBD2	TRBV3-1	NA	CAGSHGGGYEQYF	TGTGCCGGCAGCCACGGCGGGGGTTACGAGCAGTACTTC